The 9 T cell receptor beta chains below come from one sample, sequenced in a study of shared clonotypes between healthy human individuals. Assay used: immunoSEQ multiplex PCR; TCRdb lists only in-frame clones, some missing. The data contain about 1 million clones, about 75% of them seen just once; the ten biggest clones take up roughly 1.4%. Source material: memory CD4+ T cells sorted from blood. The subset: CD45RA-negative fraction. The receptors were sampled from a man younger than 30 in good health.

The CDR3 region has the DNA TGTGCCAGCAGTTTCAGGGGGCGCAAAGAGAACACTGAAGCTTTCTTT. Amino acid sequence: CASSFRGRKENTEAFF. The J gene is TRBJ1-1, the V gene TRBV27; the match to TRBD1 covers 8 bases. With V trimmed by 3 bases and J by 1 base, 7 bases remained unmatched. The CDR3 is 16 amino acids. Per germline, CDR1 MNHEY and CDR2 SMNVEV (reference sequence).

The J gene is TRBJ1-6, the V gene TRBV7-2; D unclear. V lost 3 bases to trimming and J lost 9 bases, with 6 bases between them. The CDR3 extends over 12 amino acids. Germline CDR1 and CDR2: SGHTA and FQGNSA. CDR3 DNA sequence: TGTGCCAGCAGCTTTCCTGGTTCACCCCTCCACTTT. It specifies CASSFPGSPLHF.

The rearrangement links TRBV30 to TRBJ2-5; no clear D gene. V lost 0 bases and J lost 5, with 16 bases in between. The CDR3 sequence is 15 residues long. CDR1 is GTSNPN, CDR2 SVGIG, per germline (reference sequence). The CDR3 protein is CAWSVSRPTGETQYF. The CDR3 region has the DNA TGTGCCTGGAGTGTAAGTCGGCCGACTGGGGAGACCCAGTACTTC.

This sequence joins TRBV20-1 and TRBJ2-3; possible D gene TRBD2, 6 bases. Germline assignment: CDR1 DFQATT and CDR2 SNEGSKA (reference sequence). Deletions cut 8 bases from V and 4 bases from J, with 10 bases between. The CDR3 totals 11 residues. The DNA for the CDR3 is TGCAGTCGGGGGAGGCCAGATACGCAGTATTTT. This translates into CSRGRPDTQYF.

V usage is TRBV6-1 and J usage is TRBJ2-5; 8 nucleotides align to TRBD1. Losses at the gene ends were 5 bases for V and 2 bases for J; bases not matched to a gene: 1. This CDR3 is 13 amino acids long. CDR1 is MNHNS, CDR2 SASEGT, per germline. The CDR3 bases are TGTGCCAGCAGTTGGACAGGGCAAGAGACCCAGTACTTC. Its translation is CASSWTGQETQYF.

The chain uses TRBV19 and TRBJ1-1, with 8 bases aligning to TRBD1. CDR1 is LNHDA, CDR2 SQIVND, per germline (reference sequence). V was clipped by 5 bases and J by 4 bases; unmatched bases: 9. The CDR3 extends over 15 amino acids. The CDR3 bases are TGTGCCAGTAGTCCAAGGACAGGGTGGTCCACTGAAGCTTTCTTT. Its protein is CASSPRTGWSTEAFF.

The chain joins TRBV5-1 to TRBJ2-3, with D perhaps TRBD2 (5 bases). V lost 0 bases to trimming and J lost 4 bases, with 12 bases between them. CDR1 and CDR2 from the germline V gene are SGHRS and YFSETQ. The CDR3 spans 15 residues. The CDR3 is CASSLGTSSSDTQYF. The CDR3 DNA follows: TGCGCCAGCAGCTTGGGGACCTCTAGCTCAGATACGCAGTATTTT.

In this sample, this clone turned up once. The V call is TRBV7-2, the J call TRBJ2-1; TRBD2 matches 9 bases. The V gene's germline CDR1 is SGHTA and CDR2 FQGNSA. The CDR3 runs 15 residues. V shed 3 bases and J 7 bases; nucleotides not matched to a gene: 7. The CDR3 nucleotides are TGTGCCAGCAGCTTTGGGCGGGAGGGTGTTAATGAGCAGTTCTTC. This encodes CASSFGREGVNEQFF.

The rearrangement uses TRBV5-6 and TRBJ1-2, with unresolved D. Trimming cost V 3 bases and J 2 bases, with 14 bases left between them. Germline CDR1 SGHDT, CDR2 YYEEEE. This CDR3 is 15 amino acids long. The CDR3 spells CASSSIPYSNYGYTF. CDR3 nucleotides: TGTGCCAGCAGCTCTATCCCATACTCAAACTATGGCTACACCTTC.